Listed here are 17 T cell receptor beta chains from one sample, sequenced in a study of T cells after yellow fever vaccination. TCRdb re-derived calls from the 5' RACE reads in MiXCR, one entry per CDR3 protein. The data show approximately 90,000 distinct CDR3 sequences, with 5.8% seen just once and roughly two fifths held by the top ten. Sample: CD8+ T cells sorted from PBMCs, taken 10 days after the yellow fever booster vaccination. These receptors were obtained from a young man who received the YFV17D yellow fever vaccine.

This clonotype appeared many times. The chain recombines TRBV6-4 with TRBJ2-3; tentative D call: TRBD1 (5 bases). There are 14 residues in the CDR3. The germline CDR1 and CDR2 sequences are MRHNA and SNTAGT. V lost 3 bases, J lost 0 bases, and 7 bases lay in between. The CDR3 protein is CASSEGRSTDTQYF. The DNA of the CDR3 is TGTGCCAGCAGTGAGGGGCGGAGCACAGATACGCAGTATTTT.

The V and J genes are TRBV9 and TRBJ2-3; D perhaps matches TRBD1 (6 bases). V was trimmed by 4 bases and J by 2 bases, leaving 17 bases between them. The V gene's germline CDR1 is SGDLS and CDR2 YYNGEE. The CDR3 is 16 amino acids. The CDR3 region is CASSSPWTENTDTQYF. The CDR3 nucleotides read TGTGCCAGCAGCAGCCCCTGGACAGAGAACACAGATACGCAGTATTTT.

This clonotype was observed at least ten times. The chain carries TRBV4-3 and TRBJ2-3; D is unclear. Germline assignment: CDR1 LGHNA and CDR2 YSLEER. Between the trimmed V and J ends, which lost 0 bases and 4 bases, there was a span of 11 bases. The CDR3 extends over 15 amino acids. CDR3 bases: TGCGCCAGCAGCCAAGAGGAAAGGACCGCAGATACGCAGTATTTT. It is translated as CASSQEERTADTQYF.

This clonotype has only a few counts. The V and J genes are TRBV7-9 and TRBJ1-6, with D tentatively TRBD1 (6 bases). The V end was cut by 2 bases, the J end by 11 bases, with 13 bases between. Germline V gene data show CDR1 as SEHNR and CDR2 as FQNEAQ (reference sequence). The CDR3 is 14 residues long. The CDR3 spells CASSLLNREAPLHF. CDR3 coding DNA: TGTGCCAGCAGCTTACTAAACAGGGAGGCACCCCTCCACTTT.

The rearrangement joins TRBV12-3 or TRBV12-4 to TRBJ2-6, with D unclear. The CDR3 contains 15 residues. V was cut by 6 bases and J by 0 bases, with 9 bases left in between. DNA for the CDR3: TGTGCCAGCAGGTCGTGGTTCTCTGGGGCCAACGTCCTGACTTTC. This translates into CASRSWFSGANVLTF.

This clonotype was detected many times. J is TRBJ2-2 and V is TRBV6-1; D is uncertain. V lost 3 bases, J lost 8 bases, and 10 bases lay in between. This CDR3 is built from 13 residues. Germline CDR1 is MNHNS and CDR2 is SASEGT. The CDR3 sequence is CASSEPAAGELFF. In nucleotides, the CDR3 is TGTGCCAGCAGTGAGCCGGCTGCTGGGGAGCTGTTTTTT.

This chain connects TRBV7-2 to TRBJ2-5; 8 nucleotides align to TRBD2. The germline V gene has CDR1 SGHTA and CDR2 FQGNSA. With V trimmed by 3 bases and J by 9 bases, 18 bases remained unmatched. The CDR3 is made up of 17 amino acids. The DNA for the CDR3 is TGTGCCAGCAGCTTTAGCTGGAAGGCGGGGGGACCCCTGGCCCAGTACTTC. Protein sequence: CASSFSWKAGGPLAQYF.

This clonotype occurred many times. This chain joins TRBV6-2 or TRBV6-3 and TRBJ2-7, with D hard to call. V was shortened by 0 bases and J by 7 bases, with 13 bases between the two germline ends. The CDR3 has 14 amino acids. Germline loops: CDR1 MNHEY, CDR2 SVGEGT. CDR3 nucleotides: TGTGCCAGCAGTTACTCTATCCCGTTGGGGGAGCAGTACGTC. Amino acid sequence: CASSYSIPLGEQYV.

This clonotype was observed at least ten times. J is TRBJ2-2 and V is TRBV12-3 or TRBV12-4; weak D call: TRBD2 (6 bases). The ends were cut back, 3 bases at V and 5 bases at J, with 7 bases in the middle. The CDR3 consists of 13 residues. The CDR3 loop is CASSFGGTGELFF. In nucleotides, the CDR3 is TGTGCCAGCAGTTTCGGAGGGACCGGGGAGCTGTTTTTT.

This chain links TRBV4-2 with TRBJ1-5; D ambiguous. The CDR3 has 15 amino acids. CDR1 and CDR2 (germline): LGHNA, YNFKEQ. V was trimmed by 1 base and J by 2 bases, leaving 9 bases between them. For the CDR3, the DNA is TGTGCCAGCAGCCAAGCCCTCGGGGGCAATCAGCCCCAGCATTTT. It is translated as CASSQALGGNQPQHF.

The V call is TRBV15, the J call TRBJ1-6, with TRBD1 matching over 9 bases. The CDR3 totals 20 residues. Losses at the gene ends were 4 bases for V and 2 bases for J; bases not matched to a gene: 15. Germline lookup yields CDR1 LNHNV and CDR2 YYDKDF (reference sequence). CDR3 nucleotide sequence: TGTGCCACCAGCAACTCCCGGGACAGGGAATACGGGACCTATAATTCACCCCTCCACTTT. Its translation is CATSNSRDREYGTYNSPLHF. The full variable domain, rest sourced from reference TRBV15 and TRBJ1-6, is DAMVIQNPRYQVTQFGKPVTLSCSQTLNHNVMYWYQQKSSQAPKLLFHYYDKDFNNEADTPDNFQSRRPNTSFCFLDIRSPGLGDTAMYLCATSNSRDREYGTYNSPLHFGNGTRLTVT.

This clonotype came up a few times. This rearrangement joins TRBV20-1 to TRBJ2-1; TRBD2 agrees at 8 bases. Germline trimming cut 0 bases from V and 8 bases from J; bases unmatched to any gene: 12. The germline gives CDR1 DFQATT, CDR2 SNEGSKA (reference sequence). The CDR3 sequence is 16 residues long. This chain's CDR3 is CSARDLGLVRIDEQFF. The CDR3 DNA is TGCAGTGCTAGAGATCTGGGACTAGTAAGGATCGATGAGCAGTTCTTC.

Concerning this clonotype itself: This likely comes from a read error, as the CDR3 has no conserved phenylalanine or tryptophan at its end. The V gene is TRBV27, the J gene TRBJ2-3, with D perhaps matching TRBD2 (6 bases). Germline loops: CDR1 MNHEY, CDR2 SMNVEV (reference sequence). The V gene lost 1 base and the J gene lost 4 bases, with 15 bases spanning the gap. CDR3 size: 16 residues. The DNA for the CDR3 is TGTGCCAGCAGTTTATTAGATCGGGCGGGGCCAGATACGCAGTATATT. Amino acids: CASSLLDRAGPDTQYI.

This clonotype has more than one count but fewer than ten. This sequence joins TRBV4-1 and TRBJ1-5; unclear D gene. V was trimmed by 0 bases and J by 2 bases, leaving 8 bases between them. This CDR3 is 15 amino acids long. Per germline, CDR1 MGHRA and CDR2 YSYEKL. The CDR3: CASSQDAYGNQPQHF. In DNA form, the CDR3 reads TGCGCCAGCAGCCAAGATGCGTACGGCAATCAGCCCCAGCATTTT.

This chain connects TRBV30 to TRBJ2-1, with 10 positions matching TRBD2. After removal of 4 bases from V and 7 bases from J, the junction contained 4 bases not matched to a gene. There are 13 residues in the CDR3. Germline V CDR1 and CDR2: GTSNPN, SVGIG (reference sequence). The CDR3 nucleotides are TGTGCCTGGACGGCTAGCGGGAGAAATGAGCAGTTCTTC. This codes for CAWTASGRNEQFF.

This clonotype was seen a few times. The CDR3: CASSKTGSSYNEQFF. In DNA, the CDR3 is TGTGCCAGCAGCAAGACAGGGAGCTCCTACAATGAGCAGTTCTTC. This chain joins TRBV12-3 or TRBV12-4 and TRBJ2-1, with 7 nucleotides matching TRBD1. V dropped 6 bases and J dropped 0; count of bases not matched to a gene: 5. This CDR3 is built from 15 residues.

The chain combines TRBV5-1 with TRBJ2-5, with TRBD1 matching 9 bases. The CDR3 runs 17 residues. Germline-derived CDR1 and CDR2 are SGHRS and YFSETQ. The V and J ends lost 0 bases and 0 bases, in that order; junction bases with no gene match: 6. The CDR3 sequence: CASSLGYRGRNQETQYF. CDR3 DNA: TGCGCCAGCAGCTTGGGGTACAGGGGGCGAAACCAAGAGACCCAGTACTTC. The full variable domain, rest sourced from reference TRBV5-1 and TRBJ2-5, is KAGVTQTPRYLIKTRGQQVTLSCSPISGHRSVSWYQQTPGQGLQFLFEYFSETQRNKGNFPGRFSGRQFSNSRSEMNVSTLELGDSALYLCASSLGYRGRNQETQYFGPGTRLLVL.